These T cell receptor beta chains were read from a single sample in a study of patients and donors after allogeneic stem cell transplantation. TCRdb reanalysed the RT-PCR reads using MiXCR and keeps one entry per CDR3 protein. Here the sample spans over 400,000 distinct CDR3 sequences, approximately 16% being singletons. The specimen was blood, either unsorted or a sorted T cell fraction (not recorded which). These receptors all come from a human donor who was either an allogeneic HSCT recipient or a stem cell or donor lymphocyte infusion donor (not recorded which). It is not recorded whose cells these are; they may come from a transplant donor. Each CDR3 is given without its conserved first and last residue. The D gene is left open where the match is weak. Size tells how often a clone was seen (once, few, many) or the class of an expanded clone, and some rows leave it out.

ASSLWGRTQY	-	TRBV12-3/TRBV12-4	TRBJ2-5	-
ASTKTREGSTDTQY	-	TRBV6-4	TRBJ2-3	-
ASSGASLAKNIQY	few	TRBV30	TRBJ2-4	TRBD2
ASSPFGRYNEQF	many	TRBV3-1	TRBJ2-1	-
ASSEQPLGYEQY	-	TRBV2	TRBJ2-7	-
SVEDRRRSF	-	TRBV29-1	TRBJ1-1	-
ASSRQGIATNEKLF	-	TRBV6-1	TRBJ1-4	TRBD1
ATSDNDWYQETQY	few	TRBV24-1	TRBJ2-5	-
ASSPGTSASVEF	-	TRBV18	TRBJ2-1	TRBD2
ASSSHRSANEKLF	-	TRBV7-2	TRBJ1-4	-
ASSQVQGPLGLEQY	-	TRBV4-2	TRBJ2-7	-
ATSRDGRTTNTEAF	-	TRBV15	TRBJ1-1	-
AAQGGTSAPDEQF	-	TRBV10-3	TRBJ2-1	TRBD2
ASSQGQLTAYEQY	few	TRBV4-1	TRBJ2-7	-
ASSLAPGQQYNEQF	few	TRBV7-7	TRBJ2-1	TRBD1
SVVAGGWTGELF	-	TRBV29-1	TRBJ2-2	TRBD2
ASSLDSTATDTQY	few	TRBV12-3/TRBV12-4	TRBJ2-3	-
AISFGAADTQY	-	TRBV10-3	TRBJ2-3	-
ASSVGQGARIQPQH	few	TRBV5-6	TRBJ1-5	TRBD1
SLRRGPNNEQF	many	TRBV20-1	TRBJ2-1	-
SPYSGRRETQY	-	TRBV20-1	TRBJ2-5	TRBD2
SARVRGPNYGYT	-	TRBV20-1	TRBJ1-2	TRBD1
ASSDRGVAEAF	-	TRBV2	TRBJ1-1	-
ASSLFAGGLEQY	few	TRBV5-4	TRBJ2-7	TRBD2
ASSLYPPGQGNQPQH	many	TRBV28	TRBJ1-5	-
ASSIRWRAWTGELF	-	TRBV11-2	TRBJ2-2	-
SVERTSRTDTQY	many	TRBV29-1	TRBJ2-3	TRBD2
ASSLRGSEQF	-	TRBV7-2	TRBJ2-1	-
ASKAGGSYEQY	-	TRBV3-1	TRBJ2-7	TRBD2
ASSLAETSGGGTQY	-	TRBV5-1	TRBJ2-3	TRBD2
ASSLTGGNGYT	many	TRBV5-1	TRBJ1-2	TRBD1
ASRRAERTGSFHEQY	-	TRBV6-1	TRBJ2-7	TRBD1
ASSLVLAGGKADTQY	-	TRBV5-1	TRBJ2-3	TRBD2
ASSLVIRTYEQY	-	TRBV11-2	TRBJ2-7	-
ASSIPGALNYGYT	-	TRBV28	TRBJ1-2	-
ASSPPYTGGRTDTQY	-	TRBV18	TRBJ2-3	TRBD1
ASSTLAPNEQF	many	TRBV12-3/TRBV12-4	TRBJ2-1	-
SARASYGYT	many	TRBV20-1	TRBJ1-2	-
ASNQGIYTDTQY	many	TRBV5-1	TRBJ2-3	-
ASSFVQDSANTGELF	many	TRBV5-1	TRBJ2-2	-
ATEERRQETQY	many	TRBV10-3	TRBJ2-5	-
ASSQGQGTRYEQY	-	TRBV11-3	TRBJ2-7	TRBD1
SAWDRAGNTIY	few	TRBV20-1	TRBJ1-3	TRBD1
ASSSHSFSYEQY	-	TRBV18	TRBJ2-7	-
SAPGTSIYEQY	-	TRBV20-1	TRBJ2-7	-
ASSYSPHGTQY	-	TRBV6-5	TRBJ2-5	-
SSRLAGDPWDTQY	-	TRBV29-1	TRBJ2-3	TRBD2
ASSLAPRNEQF	-	TRBV7-6	TRBJ2-1	-
ASRAAGSTDTQY	many	TRBV12-3/TRBV12-4	TRBJ2-3	TRBD2
ASTQQLGAGELF	-	TRBV6-2/TRBV6-3	TRBJ2-2	-
SARDSFAGAGRRETQY	-	TRBV20-1	TRBJ2-5	-
SAPTGDVEKLF	-	TRBV20-1	TRBJ1-4	-
ASNPDSNTGELF	few	TRBV7-9	TRBJ2-2	-
ASSVAPNTGELF	few	TRBV2	TRBJ2-2	-
ASSRDSFGYT	few	TRBV4-2	TRBJ1-2	TRBD1
ASSPQGVGETQY	-	TRBV9	TRBJ2-5	-
ASSLSSGGQETQY	many	TRBV5-1	TRBJ2-5	TRBD2
ASTWTPTVNEQF	-	TRBV7-6	TRBJ2-1	-